A selection of T cell receptor beta chains follows, all from one sample in a study of CD8 T cells in ankylosing spondylitis. TCRdb recomputed calls from the 5' RACE reads with MiXCR, one row per CDR3 protein. The data show about 160,000 distinct CDR3 sequences, about 16% seen once. The sequenced sample was blood, either unsorted or a sorted T cell fraction (not recorded which). The receptors derive from a male donor with ankylosing spondylitis or in good health (not recorded which). Each CDR3 is given with its conserved first and last residue. The D gene is left open where the match is weak. Where a row states a size, it is once, few, many or the class of an expanded clone; other rows omit it.

CDR3 DNA	CDR3 protein	D gene	V gene	clone size	J gene
TGTGCCTGGGGTCGAGGGACGGGGGTCACTGAAGCTTTCTTT	CAWGRGTGVTEAFF	NA	TRBV30	NA	TRBJ1-1
TGTGCCACCAGTGATCCAGATACGCAGTATTTT	CATSDPDTQYF	NA	TRBV24-1	NA	TRBJ2-3
TGCGCCAGCAGCTTGGCAGGGGGTTCTTCCATGAACACTGAAGCTTTCTTT	CASSLAGGSSMNTEAFF	TRBD1	TRBV5-1	many	TRBJ1-1
TGTGCCAGCAGCGCTACAGGGGATAGTGGCTACACCTTC	CASSATGDSGYTF	TRBD1	TRBV9	many	TRBJ1-2
TGTGCCAGCAGTTACCTGGATCAGCCCCAGCATTTT	CASSYLDQPQHF	NA	TRBV6-6	many	TRBJ1-5
TGTGCCAGCAGTGACCCGGGACAGGGAGATACTGAAGCTTTCTTT	CASSDPGQGDTEAFF	TRBD1	TRBV28	many	TRBJ1-1
TGTGCCAGCATTCCTTCGGGATACAATGAGCAGTTCTTC	CASIPSGYNEQFF	NA	TRBV12-3/TRBV12-4	NA	TRBJ2-1
TGTGCCAGCAGCGCTAATCCCAGGGAAAATTCCGGGGAGCTGTTTTTT	CASSANPRENSGELFF	NA	TRBV9	NA	TRBJ2-2
TGTGCCAGCAGCTCTCCTAGCGGGAGGGCCTCCGGGTCCTACAATGAGCAGTTCTTC	CASSSPSGRASGSYNEQFF	TRBD2	TRBV7-3	few	TRBJ2-1
TGCAGTGCTAAACCGGGACTAGCTACAGATACGCAGTATTTT	CSAKPGLATDTQYF	TRBD2	TRBV20-1	NA	TRBJ2-3
TGTGCCATCAGTGAGTCGGCGGTCAGCCAAGAGACCCAGTACTTC	CAISESAVSQETQYF	NA	TRBV10-3	few	TRBJ2-5
TGTGCCAGCAGACCGCGGACAGGGGATACCGGGGAGCTGTTTTTT	CASRPRTGDTGELFF	TRBD1	TRBV6-6	few	TRBJ2-2
TGCAGTGCTAGTCCGCCTAGCCCCGGGGAGCTGTTTTTT	CSASPPSPGELFF	NA	TRBV20-1	many	TRBJ2-2
TGCAGTGCTAGAGATGGCTACGGGAGGGGAACAGATACGCAGTATTTT	CSARDGYGRGTDTQYF	TRBD2	TRBV20-1	many	TRBJ2-3
TGTGCCAGCTCACACAGCTCTGGGGCCAACGTCCTGACTTTC	CASSHSSGANVLTF	NA	TRBV18	few	TRBJ2-6
TGCAGTGCTAGCCTAGTTCAACCCTACGAGCAGTACTTC	CSASLVQPYEQYF	NA	TRBV20-1	many	TRBJ2-7
TGTGCCAGCAGTGAAGCGTGGACGATTATGGTGAGCTACACCTTC	CASSEAWTIMVSYTF	NA	TRBV6-1	many	TRBJ1-2
TGCGCCAGCAGGCGGGAGGTTTACAATGAGCAGTTCTTC	CASRREVYNEQFF	TRBD2	TRBV5-1	medium-sized	TRBJ2-1
TGTGCCAGCAGTTACTTGACAGGGGCCCGGAACACTGAAGCTTTCTTT	CASSYLTGARNTEAFF	TRBD1	TRBV27	few	TRBJ1-1
TGTGCCAGCAGTTCGGCAGGGGATAGGCCCCAGTACTTC	CASSSAGDRPQYF	NA	TRBV27	many	TRBJ2-5
TGTGCCAGCAGCTTGGCTCAACTAGCGGGGACCACAGATACGCAGTATTTT	CASSLAQLAGTTDTQYF	TRBD2	TRBV5-4	many	TRBJ2-3
TGTGCCTCCCAGGGGGGAAACTACACCGGGGAGCTGTTTTTT	CASQGGNYTGELFF	NA	TRBV6-4	NA	TRBJ2-2
TGCGCCAGCAGCTTAGCGGGAGGGCAGTACAATGAGCAGTTCTTC	CASSLAGGQYNEQFF	TRBD2	TRBV5-1	many	TRBJ2-1
TGCGCCAGCAGCTGGTCGAACACCGGGGAGCTGTTTTTT	CASSWSNTGELFF	NA	TRBV5-1	NA	TRBJ2-2
TGTGCCAGCAGGGCGGGGGGGGTCGAGGTTCAGCCCCAGCATTTT	CASRAGGVEVQPQHF	NA	TRBV27	NA	TRBJ1-5
TGTGCCAGCAGCGTTCGGGCTCGTGGCTACACCTTC	CASSVRARGYTF	NA	TRBV28	NA	TRBJ1-2
TGCAGTGCTAGAGATGGGGATTGGAATCAGCCCCAGCATTTT	CSARDGDWNQPQHF	NA	TRBV20-1	NA	TRBJ1-5
TGCAGTGCTAGAGATCTAAGGCCGCGAGGCGAGCAGTACTTC	CSARDLRPRGEQYF	NA	TRBV20-1	NA	TRBJ2-7
TGTGCCAGCAGCGTGGAGGGCGGGAGAGGTACTGATACGCAGTATTTT	CASSVEGGRGTDTQYF	TRBD2	TRBV5-6	many	TRBJ2-3
TGTGCCAGCAGTTGGGACAGGCTCTATCAGCCCCAGCATTTT	CASSWDRLYQPQHF	TRBD1	TRBV2	NA	TRBJ1-5
TGTGCCAGCAGCCTACTTAGAAGCACCGGGGAGCTGTTTTTT	CASSLLRSTGELFF	NA	TRBV11-3	few	TRBJ2-2
TGCGCCAGCAGCCCGGAGGGGGTAGGACGCAATCAGCCCCAGCATTTT	CASSPEGVGRNQPQHF	NA	TRBV5-1	many	TRBJ1-5
TGCAGCGTTGAAGGGATAGGGAATGAGCAGTTCTTC	CSVEGIGNEQFF	NA	TRBV29-1	many	TRBJ2-1
TGCAGCGTTGAAGGACAGGGTCACTATGGCTACACCTTC	CSVEGQGHYGYTF	TRBD1	TRBV29-1	many	TRBJ1-2
TGCGCCAGCAGCTTGGAGCCAGGGGGCAGGACTGAAGCTTTCTTT	CASSLEPGGRTEAFF	TRBD1	TRBV5-1	many	TRBJ1-1
TGCGCCAGCAGAAGCTTCATGTGGACAGGGGGGACCGGGGAGCTGTTTTTT	CASRSFMWTGGTGELFF	TRBD1	TRBV5-1	once	TRBJ2-2
TGTGCCAGCGGGGACCGGCGGGAGCGCACAGATACGCAGTATTTT	CASGDRRERTDTQYF	TRBD2	TRBV6-6	many	TRBJ2-3
TGCAGTGCTAGTGGACAGGCATCTGGCTACACCTTC	CSASGQASGYTF	TRBD1	TRBV20-1	many	TRBJ1-2
TGCGCCAGCAGCTTGGACGGGCAAGGGACAGCCTTGGGGCAGTACTTC	CASSLDGQGTALGQYF	TRBD1	TRBV5-1	NA	TRBJ2-7
TGCAGTCCCCTTCATAGCGGGGGTAACAATGAGCAGTTCTTC	CSPLHSGGNNEQFF	TRBD2	TRBV20-1	many	TRBJ2-1
TGTGCCAGCAGCGTAGAAGGAAACACTGAAGCTTTCTTT	CASSVEGNTEAFF	NA	TRBV9	many	TRBJ1-1
TGTGCCAGCAGTTACTCGGGGGGAAGCTCCTACGAGCAGTACTTC	CASSYSGGSSYEQYF	NA	TRBV6-5	NA	TRBJ2-7
TGTGCCAGCAGCCCCGGGGTCTCCCCGGGGACTGAAGCTTTCTTT	CASSPGVSPGTEAFF	NA	TRBV7-8	NA	TRBJ1-1
TGCGTCAGCAGCTTTGACGGGACAGGGGAAAACATTCAGTACTTC	CVSSFDGTGENIQYF	TRBD1	TRBV5-1	NA	TRBJ2-4
TGTGCCATCAGTCAACATCATAGCGGGAGGGCCTTGGGTGAGCAGTTCTTC	CAISQHHSGRALGEQFF	TRBD2	TRBV10-3	many	TRBJ2-1
TGCGCCAGCGGCACTAGCGCGTTAACGCAGTATTTT	CASGTSALTQYF	TRBD2	TRBV10-2	many	TRBJ2-3
TGTGCCAGCAGCGTCTCGACAGTTCAAGAGACCCAGTACTTC	CASSVSTVQETQYF	NA	TRBV9	few	TRBJ2-5
TGTGCCAGCATTGAGCGGGAGGGGACAGATACGCAGTATTTT	CASIEREGTDTQYF	TRBD2	TRBV28	few	TRBJ2-3
TGTGCCAGTAGTATAGAGGACACGGGATATAGCAATCAGCCCCAGCATTTT	CASSIEDTGYSNQPQHF	NA	TRBV19	many	TRBJ1-5
TGCGCCAGCAGCTTGGTGGCTAGCGGGAGGGGGTCCTACAATGAGCAGTTCTTC	CASSLVASGRGSYNEQFF	TRBD2	TRBV5-1	many	TRBJ2-1
TGCGCCAGCAGCCAATCAACGGGGCTAGCGGGAGGAGGCACCGGGGAGCTGTTTTTT	CASSQSTGLAGGGTGELFF	TRBD2	TRBV4-1	NA	TRBJ2-2
TGCAGTGCTACCCTAGCGGGAGTGAGTGCAGATACGCAGTATTTT	CSATLAGVSADTQYF	TRBD2	TRBV20-1	many	TRBJ2-3
TGCGCCAGCAGCTTGGATGGGCAGGGGATGACTGAAGCTTTCTTT	CASSLDGQGMTEAFF	NA	TRBV5-1	NA	TRBJ1-1
TGTGCCAGCAGTTTGGATAGGGACCTATACACCTTC	CASSLDRDLYTF	NA	TRBV12-3/TRBV12-4	NA	TRBJ1-2
TGTGCCAGCAGCTTCGACATCGCTGAAGCTTTCTTT	CASSFDIAEAFF	NA	TRBV16	NA	TRBJ1-1
TGTGCCAGCAGTTTGGGACAGGGACGTAATGAGCAGTTCTTC	CASSLGQGRNEQFF	TRBD1	TRBV12-3/TRBV12-4	few	TRBJ2-1
TGTGCCAGCAGATCAATGAATGGCTACACCTTC	CASRSMNGYTF	NA	TRBV6-5	many	TRBJ1-2
TGCGCCAGCAGCTCGGGGGTGTGGACAGGGATAAACGAGCAGTACTTC	CASSSGVWTGINEQYF	TRBD1	TRBV5-1	many	TRBJ2-7
TGTGCCAGCAGTATAACGACAGGTAATCAGCCCCAGCATTTT	CASSITTGNQPQHF	NA	TRBV6-1	NA	TRBJ1-5